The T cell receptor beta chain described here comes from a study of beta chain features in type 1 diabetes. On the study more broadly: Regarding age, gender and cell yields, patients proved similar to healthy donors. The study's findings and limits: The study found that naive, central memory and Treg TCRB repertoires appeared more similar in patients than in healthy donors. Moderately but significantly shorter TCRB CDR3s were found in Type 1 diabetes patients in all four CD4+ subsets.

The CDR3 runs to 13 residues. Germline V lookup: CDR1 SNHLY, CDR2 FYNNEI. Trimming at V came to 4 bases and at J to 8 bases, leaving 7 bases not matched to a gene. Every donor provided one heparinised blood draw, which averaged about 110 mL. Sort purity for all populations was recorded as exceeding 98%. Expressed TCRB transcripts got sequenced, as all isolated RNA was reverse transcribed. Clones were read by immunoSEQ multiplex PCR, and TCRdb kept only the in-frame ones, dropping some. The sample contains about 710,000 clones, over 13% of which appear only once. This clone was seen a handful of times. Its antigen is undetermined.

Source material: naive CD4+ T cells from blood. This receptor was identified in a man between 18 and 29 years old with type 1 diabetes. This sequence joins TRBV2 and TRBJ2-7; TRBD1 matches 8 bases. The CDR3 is CASSVTGEFKQYF. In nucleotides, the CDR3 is TGTGCCAGCAGTGTGACAGGGGAGTTCAAGCAGTACTTC.